Following are 6 T cell receptor beta chains from one sample sequenced in a study of cytomegalovirus exposure and HLA in healthy donors. TCRdb's table, derived via immunoSEQ multiplex PCR, lists solely in-frame clones and lacks some. The table records about 58,000 clones, around 90% of them present only once. Specimen: PBMCs. These receptors were taken from a man younger than 35 in good health and CMV-seronegative.

This chain uses TRBV13 with TRBJ2-3, with 12 nucleotides matching TRBD2. CDR3 length equals 18 residues. Germline V gene data show CDR1 as PRHDT and CDR2 as FYEKMQ (reference sequence). Unmatched junction bases numbered 9, after V lost 5 bases and J lost 0 bases. The CDR3 sequence is CASSEDQGTSGSTDTQYF. In DNA form, the CDR3 reads TGTGCCAGCAGCGAGGACCAAGGGACTAGCGGGAGCACAGATACGCAGTATTTT.

The chain joins TRBV4-3 to TRBJ1-4, with D unresolved. V lost 3 bases, J lost 2 bases, and 13 bases lay in between. This CDR3 comprises 16 residues. Germline V gene lookup returns CDR1 LGHNA and CDR2 YSLEER. The CDR3 DNA reads as TGCGCCAGCAGCCAGGGAGAGGGAGGGACTAATGAAAAACTGTTTTTT. Its translation is CASSQGEGGTNEKLFF.

The chain recombines TRBV19 with TRBJ2-1, with 11 bases that match TRBD2. The germline V gene encodes CDR1 LNHDA and CDR2 SQIVND (reference sequence). After removal of 8 bases from V and 1 base from J, the junction contained 7 bases not matched to a gene. The CDR3 is 16 residues long. The CDR3 spells CASQLAGGLSYNEQFF. CDR3 DNA: TGTGCCAGTCAGCTAGCGGGAGGACTATCCTACAATGAGCAGTTCTTC.

The V call is TRBV11-3, the J call TRBJ1-2, with 10 bases identical to TRBD1. Germline CDR1 SGHNT, CDR2 YENEEA. The CDR3 spans 13 residues. With V trimmed by 10 bases and J by 6 bases, 8 bases remained unmatched. CDR3 bases: TGTGCCACCGGGACAGGGGTACGTGATGGCTACACCTTC. Protein product: CATGTGVRDGYTF.

The rearrangement uses TRBV2 and TRBJ1-3; D not certain. The germline V gene has CDR1 SNHLY and CDR2 FYNNEI. The CDR3 spans 15 residues. The ends were cut back, 4 bases at V and 3 bases at J, with 13 bases in the middle. CDR3 nucleotides: TGTGCCAGCAGTGCGACGGGAATAAGTGGAAACACCATATATTTT. This sequence encodes CASSATGISGNTIYF.

The V call is TRBV2, the J call TRBJ2-1; a weak D match, TRBD2 (5 bases). The CDR3 is made up of 15 amino acids. Germline CDR1 SNHLY, CDR2 FYNNEI. V lost 5 bases, J lost 0 bases, and 11 bases lay in between. CDR3 sequence (DNA): TGTGCCAGCAGTAGCGGAACGAGCTCCTACAATGAGCAGTTCTTC. It is translated as CASSSGTSSYNEQFF.